The 18 T cell receptor beta chains presented below share a single source sample, sequenced in a study of blood T cell repertoires in COVID-19. The table came from immunoSEQ multiplex PCR; TCRdb's copy has only in-frame clones and leaves some out. The sample holds under 200,000 clones, 90% seen once. The sample taken for sequencing was peripheral blood. These TCRs come from a man aged 45 to 65 with acute or convalescent COVID-19.

The chain is built from TRBV19 and TRBJ2-1, with 7 nucleotides matching TRBD1. Unmatched junction bases numbered 12, after V lost 5 bases and J lost 5 bases. This CDR3 is built from 16 residues. Germline CDR1 is LNHDA and CDR2 is SQIVND (reference sequence). In nucleotides, the CDR3 is TGTGCCAGTAGTGGAAGACAGGGTAATTTTAACAATGAGCAGTTCTTC. It encodes CASSGRQGNFNNEQFF.

The chain carries TRBV19 and TRBJ1-6; 7 positions match TRBD1. Germline V CDR1 and CDR2: LNHDA, SQIVND (reference sequence). V shed 1 base, J shed 7 bases, and the junction held 4 bases outside the gene matches. There are 15 residues in the CDR3. The CDR3 protein is CASSIVGTENSPLHF. CDR3 nucleotides: TGTGCCAGTAGTATAGTAGGGACAGAGAATTCACCCCTCCACTTT.

The J gene is TRBJ1-5, the V gene TRBV6-5, with 7 bases matching TRBD1. This CDR3 comprises 14 residues. Germline CDR1 is MNHEY and CDR2 is SVGAGI. Losses at the gene ends were 3 bases for V and 7 bases for J; bases not matched to a gene: 6. Written as DNA, the CDR3 is TGTGCCAGCAGTTATACGACAGGGCAGCAGCCCCAGCATTTT. This codes for CASSYTTGQQPQHF.

The chain recombines TRBV19 with TRBJ1-2, with a tentative D call TRBD1 (6 bases). Trimming shortened V by 7 bases and J by 5 bases, and 17 bases separated the two germline ends. From germline, CDR1 is LNHDA and CDR2 SQIVND (reference sequence). This CDR3 has 14 amino acids. The CDR3 loop reads CASTDSAEVYGYTF. The CDR3 nucleotides read TGTGCCAGTACGGACAGTGCCGAGGTTTATGGCTACACCTTC.

V usage is TRBV5-1 and J usage is TRBJ2-2, with 7 bases that match TRBD2. CDR1 is SGHRS and CDR2 is YFSETQ in the germline V gene. CDR3 size: 15 residues. The V gene end was trimmed by 1 base and the J gene end by 3 bases; junction bases not matched to a gene: 3. The CDR3 reads CASSLPSGDTGELFF. The CDR3 DNA reads as TGCGCCAGCAGCTTGCCTAGCGGAGACACCGGGGAGCTGTTTTTT.

This sequence joins TRBV4-3 and TRBJ1-1; no firm D call. V dropped 0 bases and J dropped 13 bases, with 18 bases sitting between them. The length of the CDR3 is 14 residues. Germline V gene sequence: CDR1 LGHNA, CDR2 YSLEER. The CDR3 coding sequence is TGCGCCAGCAGCCAAGATTACCCATCGGTTCATGGTTTCTTT. Amino acid sequence: CASSQDYPSVHGFF.

The chain uses TRBV11-2 and TRBJ2-5, with D possibly matching TRBD2 (6 bases). Trimming took off 4 bases at V and 5 bases at J, with 14 bases between the two ends. Germline V gives CDR1 SGHAT, CDR2 FQNNGV. The CDR3 spans 14 residues. The CDR3 spells CASSYYWGTETQYF. Written as DNA, the CDR3 is TGTGCCAGCAGCTATTATTGGGGGACTGAGACCCAGTACTTC.

V usage is TRBV7-8 and J usage is TRBJ2-7; a possible D gene is TRBD1 (5 bases). V lost 0 bases, J lost 4 bases, and 10 bases lay in between. Germline V lookup: CDR1 SGHVS, CDR2 FQNEAQ. The CDR3 is 14 residues long. This chain's CDR3 is CASSLAGRAYEQYV. CDR3 sequence (DNA): TGTGCCAGCAGCTTAGCGGGCAGGGCTTACGAGCAGTACGTC.

This sequence joins TRBV3-1 (or the pseudogene TRBV3-2) and TRBJ1-4; 9 bases map to TRBD1. From germline, CDR1 is LGHDT and CDR2 YNNKEL (reference sequence). The V and J ends lost 0 bases and 10 bases, in that order; junction bases with no gene match: 21. This CDR3 contains 20 residues. CDR3 amino acids: CASSQERPRGTGFERGKLFF. Written as DNA, the CDR3 is TGTGCCAGCAGCCAAGAAAGACCTCGTGGGACAGGGTTCGAGAGGGGAAAACTGTTTTTT.

This clone was seen a single time. V and J are TRBV27 and TRBJ2-7, with a tentative D call TRBD1 (6 bases). Germline loops: CDR1 MNHEY, CDR2 SMNVEV (reference sequence). V lost 4 bases and J lost 5, with 9 bases in between. This CDR3 comprises 12 residues. CDR3 sequence reads: CASSSPGDEQYF. In DNA form, the CDR3 reads TGTGCCAGCAGTTCCCCAGGGGACGAGCAGTACTTC.

The J gene is TRBJ2-7, the V gene TRBV30; 14 nucleotides align to TRBD2. The ends lost 2 bases at V and 2 bases at J; junction bases unmatched: 8. This CDR3 region has 17 residues. CDR1 GTSNPN and CDR2 SVGIG come from the germline V gene (reference sequence). Here the CDR3 DNA reads TGTGCCTGGAGTTCCACTTGGACTAGCGGGAGGCCCTACGAGCAGTACTTC. This codes for CAWSSTWTSGRPYEQYF.

The chain employs TRBV4-2 and TRBJ2-2; TRBD2 matches at 7 bases. The CDR3 sequence is 15 residues long. V gave up 4 bases and J gave up 0 bases; unmatched junction bases: 2. Germline values: CDR1 LGHNA, CDR2 YNFKEQ. The CDR3 loop reads CASSPGLANTGELFF. CDR3 coding DNA: TGTGCCAGCAGCCCCGGACTAGCGAACACCGGGGAGCTGTTTTTT.

The chain employs TRBV28 and TRBJ2-2, with TRBD2 as a possible D gene (6 bases). The ends were cut back, 10 bases at V and 5 bases at J, with 14 bases in the middle. The CDR3 contains 13 residues. Per germline, CDR1 MDHEN and CDR2 SYDVKM. The CDR3 reads CAIQAGWTGELFF. The DNA of the CDR3 is TGTGCCATCCAAGCGGGTTGGACCGGGGAGCTGTTTTTT.

This clone was counted once. This chain uses TRBV7-9 with TRBJ1-5; 7 nucleotides match TRBD1. J was trimmed by 14 bases and V by 5 bases; bases with no gene match: 12. The length of the CDR3 is 13 residues. Per the germline V gene, CDR1 is SEHNR and CDR2 is FQNEAQ (reference sequence). Written as DNA, the CDR3 is TGTGCCAGCAGCCCCCCCCAAGGGACAGACAAGCATTTT. Translation gives CASSPPQGTDKHF.

The rearrangement links TRBV30 to TRBJ1-4, with TRBD1 identical over 7 bases. V gave up 8 bases and J gave up 4 bases; unmatched junction bases: 1. Germline V gene lookup returns CDR1 GTSNPN and CDR2 SVGIG (reference sequence). The CDR3 length is 11 residues. The DNA of the CDR3 is TGTGCCGGACAGGTTAATGAAAAACTGTTTTTT. Its translation is CAGQVNEKLFF.

The chain couples TRBV5-6 to TRBJ2-3; a possible D gene is TRBD1 (5 bases). CDR3 length equals 13 residues. Germline V gene sequence: CDR1 SGHDT, CDR2 YYEEEE. The V end was cut by 0 bases, the J end by 8 bases, with 10 bases between. The CDR3 nucleotides are TGTGCCAGCAGCTTGGAAGGAAGGGGTACGCAGTATTTT. It codes for CASSLEGRGTQYF.

V gene TRBV19 combines with J gene TRBJ1-1; possible D gene TRBD1, 6 bases. V gave up 8 bases and J gave up 3 bases, with 13 bases separating them. The CDR3 spans 13 residues. Germline CDR1 LNHDA, CDR2 SQIVND (reference sequence). The CDR3: CASGYREYTEAFF. In DNA, the CDR3 is TGTGCCAGTGGATACAGGGAGTACACTGAAGCTTTCTTT.

This rearrangement joins TRBV12-5 to TRBJ1-2, with 7 bases matching TRBD1. CDR3 size: 13 residues. Germline-derived CDR1 and CDR2 are LGHNT and FRNRAP. J was trimmed by 8 bases and V by 2 bases; bases with no gene match: 5. CDR3 DNA sequence: TGTGCTAGTGGTTTGTCCCCGGACAGGGGCTACACCTTC. It is translated as CASGLSPDRGYTF.